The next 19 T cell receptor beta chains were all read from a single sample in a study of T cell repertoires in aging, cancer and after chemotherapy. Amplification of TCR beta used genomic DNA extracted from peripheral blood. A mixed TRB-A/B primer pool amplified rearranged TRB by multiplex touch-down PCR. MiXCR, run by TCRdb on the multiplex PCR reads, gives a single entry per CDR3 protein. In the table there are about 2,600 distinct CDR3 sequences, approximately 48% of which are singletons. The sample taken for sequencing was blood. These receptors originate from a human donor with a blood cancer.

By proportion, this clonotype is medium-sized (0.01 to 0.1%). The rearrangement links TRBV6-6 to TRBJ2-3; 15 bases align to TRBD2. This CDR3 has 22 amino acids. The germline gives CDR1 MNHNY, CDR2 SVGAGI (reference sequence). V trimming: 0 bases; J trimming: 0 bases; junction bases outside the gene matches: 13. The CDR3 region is CASSYSRIPGTSGGTSTDTQYF. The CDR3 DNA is TGTGCCAGCAGTTACTCGAGAATTCCTGGGACTAGCGGGGGGACTAGCACAGATACGCAGTATTTT.

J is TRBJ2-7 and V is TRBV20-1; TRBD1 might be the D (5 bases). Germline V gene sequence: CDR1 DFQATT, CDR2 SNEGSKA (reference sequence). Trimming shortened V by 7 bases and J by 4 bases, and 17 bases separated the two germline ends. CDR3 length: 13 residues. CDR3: CSVQLPGQYEQYF. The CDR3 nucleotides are TGCAGTGTTCAACTACCAGGGCAGTACGAGCAGTACTTC.

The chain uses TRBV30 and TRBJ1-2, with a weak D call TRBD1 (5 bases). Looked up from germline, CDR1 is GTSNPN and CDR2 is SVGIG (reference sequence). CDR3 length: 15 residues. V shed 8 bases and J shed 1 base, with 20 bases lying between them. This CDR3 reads CASSIGDSHNYGYTF. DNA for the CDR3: TGTGCCAGTAGTATAGGTGACAGTCATAACTATGGCTACACCTTC.

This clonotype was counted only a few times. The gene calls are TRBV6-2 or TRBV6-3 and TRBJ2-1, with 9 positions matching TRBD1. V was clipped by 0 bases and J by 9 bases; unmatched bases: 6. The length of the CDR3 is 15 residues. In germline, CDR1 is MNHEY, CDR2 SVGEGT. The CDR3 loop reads CASSYSGTGYFEQFF. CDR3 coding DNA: TGTGCCAGCAGTTACTCCGGGACAGGGTATTTTGAGCAGTTCTTC.

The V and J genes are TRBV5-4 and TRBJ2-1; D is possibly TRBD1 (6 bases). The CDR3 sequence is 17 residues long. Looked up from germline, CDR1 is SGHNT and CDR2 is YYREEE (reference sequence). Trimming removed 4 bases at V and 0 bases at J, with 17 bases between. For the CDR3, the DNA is TGTGCCAGCAGCGACCCAATGAGGGGGAGCTCCTACAATGAGCAGTTCTTC. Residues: CASSDPMRGSSYNEQFF.

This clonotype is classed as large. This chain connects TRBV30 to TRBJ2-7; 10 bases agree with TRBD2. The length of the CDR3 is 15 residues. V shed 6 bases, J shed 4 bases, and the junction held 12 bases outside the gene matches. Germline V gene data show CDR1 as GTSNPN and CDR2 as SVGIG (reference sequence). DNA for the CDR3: TGTGCCTGTGGGACCGGGACTAGCGATTATTACGAGCAGTACTTC. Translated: CACGTGTSDYYEQYF.

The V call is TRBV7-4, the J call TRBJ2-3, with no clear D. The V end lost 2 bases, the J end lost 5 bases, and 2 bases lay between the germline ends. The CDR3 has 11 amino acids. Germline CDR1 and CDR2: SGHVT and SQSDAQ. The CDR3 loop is CASSLRDTQYF. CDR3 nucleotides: TGTGCCAGCAGCTTACGAGATACGCAGTATTTT.

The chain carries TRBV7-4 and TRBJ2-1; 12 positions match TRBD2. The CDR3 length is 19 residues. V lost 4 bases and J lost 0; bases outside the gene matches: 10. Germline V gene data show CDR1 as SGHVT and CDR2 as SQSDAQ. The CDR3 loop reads CASSSRLAGDVSSYNEQFF. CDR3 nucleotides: TGTGCCAGCAGCTCCAGACTAGCGGGGGACGTTAGCTCCTACAATGAGCAGTTCTTC.

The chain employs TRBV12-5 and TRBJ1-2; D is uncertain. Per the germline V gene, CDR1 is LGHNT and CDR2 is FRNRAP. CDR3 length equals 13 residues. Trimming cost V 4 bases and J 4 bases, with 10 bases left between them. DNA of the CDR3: TGTGCTAGTGGTTCCCAACCAATCTATGGCTACACCTTC. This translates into CASGSQPIYGYTF. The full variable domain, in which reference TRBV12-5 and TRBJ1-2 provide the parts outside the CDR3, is DARVTQTPRHKVTEMGQEVTMRCQPILGHNTVFWYRQTMMQGLELLAYFRNRAPLDDSGMPKDRFSAEMPDATLATLKIQPSEPRDSAVYFCASGSQPIYGYTFGSGTRLTVV.

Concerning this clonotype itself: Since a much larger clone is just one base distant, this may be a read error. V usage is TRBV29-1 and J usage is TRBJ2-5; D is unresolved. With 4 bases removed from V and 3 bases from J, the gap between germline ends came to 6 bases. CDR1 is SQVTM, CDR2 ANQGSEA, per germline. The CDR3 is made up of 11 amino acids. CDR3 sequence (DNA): TGCAGCGTTGTTAGGAAAGAGACCCAGTACTTC. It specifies CSVVRKETQYF.

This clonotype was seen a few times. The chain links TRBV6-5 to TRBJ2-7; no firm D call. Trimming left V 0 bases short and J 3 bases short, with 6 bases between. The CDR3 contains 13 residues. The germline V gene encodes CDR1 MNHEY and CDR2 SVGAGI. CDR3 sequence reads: CASSYSKGYEQYF. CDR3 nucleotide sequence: TGTGCCAGCAGTTACTCGAAAGGCTACGAGCAGTACTTC.

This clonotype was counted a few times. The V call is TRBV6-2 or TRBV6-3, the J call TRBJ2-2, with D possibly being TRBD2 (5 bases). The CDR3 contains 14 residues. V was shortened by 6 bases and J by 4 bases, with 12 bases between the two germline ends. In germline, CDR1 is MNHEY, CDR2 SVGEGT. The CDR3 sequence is CASRPGIPTGELFF. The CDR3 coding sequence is TGTGCCAGCAGGCCCGGGATCCCCACCGGGGAGCTGTTTTTT.

The CDR3 protein is CASRSGGGFTGELFF. Written as DNA, the CDR3 is TGTGCCAGCAGGTCCGGGGGGGGGTTCACCGGGGAGCTGTTTTTT. The chain is built from TRBV7-2 and TRBJ2-2, with 8 bases that match TRBD2. Looked up from germline, CDR1 is SGHTA and CDR2 is FQGNSA. The CDR3 length is 15 residues. The trim removed 6 bases at V and 4 bases at J, leaving 7 bases unmatched.

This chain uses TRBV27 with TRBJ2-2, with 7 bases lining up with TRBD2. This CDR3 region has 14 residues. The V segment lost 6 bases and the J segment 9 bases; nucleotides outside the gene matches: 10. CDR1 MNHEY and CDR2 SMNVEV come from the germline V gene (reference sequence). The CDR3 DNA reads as TGTGCCAGCAGCTTCGGCGGGAGTGGGCGGGAGCTGTTTTTT. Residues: CASSFGGSGRELFF.

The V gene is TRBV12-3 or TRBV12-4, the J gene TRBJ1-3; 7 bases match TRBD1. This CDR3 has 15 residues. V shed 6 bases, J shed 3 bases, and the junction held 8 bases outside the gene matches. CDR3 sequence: CASRGRQGGGNTIYF. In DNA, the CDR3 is TGTGCCAGCAGGGGACGACAGGGAGGTGGAAACACCATATATTTT.

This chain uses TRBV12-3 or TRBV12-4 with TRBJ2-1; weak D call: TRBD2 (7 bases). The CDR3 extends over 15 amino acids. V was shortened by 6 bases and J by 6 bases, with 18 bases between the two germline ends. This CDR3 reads CASSAVGGLSNEQFF. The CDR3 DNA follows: TGTGCCAGCAGCGCTGTGGGGGGGCTGAGCAATGAGCAGTTCTTC.

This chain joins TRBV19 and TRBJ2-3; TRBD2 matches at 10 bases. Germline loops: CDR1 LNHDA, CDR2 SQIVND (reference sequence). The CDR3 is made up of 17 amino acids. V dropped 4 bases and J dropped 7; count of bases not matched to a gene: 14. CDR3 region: CASSRRLAGATHYTQYF. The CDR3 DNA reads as TGTGCCAGTAGTAGAAGGCTAGCGGGGGCGACTCACTATACGCAGTATTTT.

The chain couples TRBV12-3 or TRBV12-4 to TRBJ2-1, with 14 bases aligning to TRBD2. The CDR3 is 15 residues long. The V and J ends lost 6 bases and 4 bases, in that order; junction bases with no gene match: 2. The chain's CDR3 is CASRTSGGAYNEQFF. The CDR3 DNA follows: TGTGCCAGCAGGACTAGCGGGGGGGCGTACAATGAGCAGTTCTTC.

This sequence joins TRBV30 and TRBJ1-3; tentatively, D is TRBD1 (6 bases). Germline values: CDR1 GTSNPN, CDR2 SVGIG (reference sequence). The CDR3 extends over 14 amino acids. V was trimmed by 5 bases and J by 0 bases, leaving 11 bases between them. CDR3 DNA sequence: TGTGCCTGGGGCAACAGGGACTCTGGAAACACCATATATTTT. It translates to CAWGNRDSGNTIYF.